The source of this T cell receptor (beta chain) is a study of OX40 agonist ivuxolimab in advanced cancers. V gave up 2 bases and J gave up 0 bases, with 13 bases separating them. The germline V gene has CDR1 MDHEN and CDR2 SYDVKM. The CDR3 totals 16 residues. Generated by immunoSEQ multiplex PCR, the TCRdb table keeps only in-frame clones and is missing some. In the table there are about 53,000 clones, about 88% of which are singletons. Sequencing was performed on CD4+ or CD8+ T cells sorted from blood, taken in a trial of the OX40 agonist ivuxolimab. V usage is TRBV28 and J usage is TRBJ1-1, with TRBD1 as a possible D gene (5 bases). The source is an adult with an advanced solid tumor such as melanoma, head and neck, liver or kidney cancer. DNA for the CDR3: TGTGCCAGCAGTTTAGGGGCGGCGGGATTGAACACTGAAGCTTTCTTT. This translates into CASSLGAAGLNTEAFF.